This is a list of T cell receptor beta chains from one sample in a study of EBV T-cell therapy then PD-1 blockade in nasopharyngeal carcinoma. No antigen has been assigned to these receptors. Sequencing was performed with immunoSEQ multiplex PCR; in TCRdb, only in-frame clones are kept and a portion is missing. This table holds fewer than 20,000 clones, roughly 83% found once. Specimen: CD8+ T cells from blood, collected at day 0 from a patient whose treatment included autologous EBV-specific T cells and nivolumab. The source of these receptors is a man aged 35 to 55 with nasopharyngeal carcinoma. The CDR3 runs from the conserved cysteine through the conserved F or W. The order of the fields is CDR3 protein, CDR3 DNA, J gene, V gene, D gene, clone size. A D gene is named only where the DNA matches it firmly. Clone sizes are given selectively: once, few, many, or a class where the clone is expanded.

CASSYGHLTGELFF | TGTGCCAGCAGTTACGGGCACTTAACCGGGGAGCTGTTTTTT | TRBJ2-2 | TRBV6-2/TRBV6-3 | NA | NA
CASSRDRTYSNQPQHF | TGCGCCAGCAGCCGGGACAGAACTTATAGCAATCAGCCCCAGCATTTT | TRBJ1-5 | TRBV4-1 | TRBD1 | NA
CSVERAPTEQYF | TGCAGCGTTGAGAGGGCTCCGACCGAGCAGTACTTC | TRBJ2-7 | TRBV29-1 | NA | NA
CASSEIPAGGGGEETQYF | TGTGCCAGCAGTGAAATCCCGGCAGGGGGCGGTGGTGAAGAGACCCAGTACTTC | TRBJ2-5 | TRBV6-1 | TRBD1 | NA
CARRTGAYNEQFF | TGTGCCAGACGGACAGGGGCCTACAATGAGCAGTTCTTC | TRBJ2-1 | TRBV2 | TRBD1 | once
CASSQDRRGNDYGYTF | TGTGCCAGTAGCCAAGATCGGAGGGGTAACGACTATGGCTACACCTTC | TRBJ1-2 | TRBV19 | NA | once
CASSIVAGGPQETQYF | TGTGCCAGTAGTATAGTGGCGGGGGGGCCCCAAGAGACCCAGTACTTC | TRBJ2-5 | TRBV19 | TRBD2 | NA
CASTETELSSDTQYF | TGTGCCAGCACCGAGACTGAGCTTTCCTCAGATACGCAGTATTTT | TRBJ2-3 | TRBV6-5 | NA | NA
CASSQRVSGGTSYNEQFF | TGCGCCAGCAGCCAACGGGTTAGCGGGGGTACCTCCTACAATGAGCAGTTCTTC | TRBJ2-1 | TRBV4-1 | TRBD2 | NA
CASSDSDRNTGELFF | TGTGCCAGCAGTGACTCGGATAGAAACACCGGGGAGCTGTTTTTT | TRBJ2-2 | TRBV6-4 | NA | NA
CASSFVLGTSGGGFTDTQYF | TGTGCCAGCAGTTTCGTCCTCGGGACTAGCGGGGGGGGTTTTACAGATACGCAGTATTTT | TRBJ2-3 | TRBV28 | TRBD2 | NA
CASSQGQGLAKNIQYF | TGTGCCAGCAGCCAGGGACAGGGACTAGCCAAAAACATTCAGTACTTC | TRBJ2-4 | TRBV7-9 | TRBD1 | once
CASSIGASYEQYF | TGTGCCAGTAGTATAGGTGCCTCCTACGAGCAGTACTTC | TRBJ2-7 | TRBV19 | NA | NA
CASSPGGGLNEKLFF | TGTGCCAGCTCTCCTGGGGGGGGGTTGAATGAAAAACTGTTTTTT | TRBJ1-4 | TRBV5-4 | NA | NA
CATSSAGESSYNEQFF | TGTGCCACCAGCAGTGCGGGGGAGAGCTCCTACAATGAGCAGTTCTTC | TRBJ2-1 | TRBV15 | TRBD2 | once